The clone carrying this T cell receptor beta chain appeared a few times. The antigen is unknown. Since all of the isolated RNA was reverse transcribed, expressed TCRB transcripts were what got sequenced. The protocol was immunoSEQ multiplex PCR, while the TCRdb copy is restricted to in-frame clones and leaves out a portion. The sample yields under 200,000 clones, around a tenth seen once. This specimen comes from a study of beta chain features in type 1 diabetes. The CDR3 contains 14 residues. Trimming took 1 base from V and 3 from J, leaving 9 bases between them. Germline lookup yields CDR1 SGHTA and CDR2 FQGTGA. Notes on the study in general: Compared with healthy donors, patients appeared to share more similar naive, central memory and regulatory TCRB repertoires. Shortening of TCRB CDR3s, moderate but significant, appeared in all four CD4+ subsets of Type 1 diabetes patients. The study left unresolved whether HLA type influences TCRB rearrangement.

V is TRBV7-3 and J is TRBJ1-1; D is uncertain. The sequence was obtained from a man aged 25 to 45 with type 1 diabetes. The sample was central memory CD4+ T cells from blood. CDR3 amino acids: CASSLMGTDTEAFF. Here the CDR3 DNA reads TGTGCCAGCAGCTTAATGGGCACTGACACTGAAGCTTTCTTT.